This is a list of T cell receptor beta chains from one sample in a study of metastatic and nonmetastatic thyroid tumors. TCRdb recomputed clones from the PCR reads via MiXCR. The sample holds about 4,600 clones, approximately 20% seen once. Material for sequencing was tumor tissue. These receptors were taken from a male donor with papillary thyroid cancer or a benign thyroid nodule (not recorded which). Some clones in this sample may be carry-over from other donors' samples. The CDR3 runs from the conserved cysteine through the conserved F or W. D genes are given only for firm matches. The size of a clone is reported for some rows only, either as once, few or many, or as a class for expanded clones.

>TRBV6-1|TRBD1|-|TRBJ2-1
TGTGCCAGCAGCACGCCGGGACAGGGAATCAATGAGCAGTTCTTC
CASSTPGQGINEQFF
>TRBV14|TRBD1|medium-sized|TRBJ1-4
TGTGCCAGCAGCCAAGACCCGGTTCTGACAGGGGCAAAACTGTTTTTT
CASSQDPVLTGAKLFF
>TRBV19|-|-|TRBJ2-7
TGTGCCAGTAGCGACACTGTCACGAACGAGCAGTACTTC
CASSDTVTNEQYF
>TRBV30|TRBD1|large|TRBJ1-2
TGTGCCTGGTCCCGGGACAGTCATGGCTACACCTTC
CAWSRDSHGYTF
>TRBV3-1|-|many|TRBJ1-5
TGTGCCAGCAGTTCCGGGCGTCGTGGTCCCCAGCATTTT
CASSSGRRGPQHF
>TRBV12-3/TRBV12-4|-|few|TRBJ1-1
TGTGCCAGCAGTCCGGTGGGGCAGAACACTGAAGCTTTCTTT
CASSPVGQNTEAFF
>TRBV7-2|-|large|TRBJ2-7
TGTGCCAGCAGCTTAGGCGGGATCTCCTACGAGCAGTACTTC
CASSLGGISYEQYF
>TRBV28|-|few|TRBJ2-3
TGTGCCAGCAGTCTCCGACAGAGCACAGATACGCAGTATTTT
CASSLRQSTDTQYF
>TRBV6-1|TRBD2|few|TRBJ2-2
TGTGCCAGCAGTGACGGGGGGTTGGTCCCCGGGGAGCTGTTTTTT
CASSDGGLVPGELFF
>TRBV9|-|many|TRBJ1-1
TGTGCCAGCAGCCCCAGCAGGGTTCCGGGGACTGAAGCTTTCTTT
CASSPSRVPGTEAFF
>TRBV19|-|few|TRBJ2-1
TGTGCCAGTACCCGGGTAGCGGAGCAGTTCTTC
CASTRVAEQFF
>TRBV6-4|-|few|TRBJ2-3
TGTGCCAGCAGGCAGGGTCAGCATACGCAGTATTTT
CASRQGQHTQYF
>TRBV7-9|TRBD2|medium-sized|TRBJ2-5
TGTGCCAGCAGCTCGAAGCGACTAGCGGGAGTGCGGGAGACCCAGTACTTC
CASSSKRLAGVRETQYF
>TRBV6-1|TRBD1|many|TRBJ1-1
TGTGCCAGCAGTTCCAACAGGGGGCAGGCTTTCTTT
CASSSNRGQAFF
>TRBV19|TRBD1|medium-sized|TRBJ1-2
TGTGCCAGTAGTAGCCGGACGGGACAGTATACTATGGTATATTTCGGCTACACCTTC
CASSSRTGQYTMVYFGYTF
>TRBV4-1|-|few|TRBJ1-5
TGCGCCAGCAGCCAAGTTTGGGGCGGGGGTAGCAATCAGCCCCAGCATTTT
CASSQVWGGGSNQPQHF
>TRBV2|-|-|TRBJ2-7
TGTGCCAGCAGCGTGGGACAAGACTACGAGCAGTACTTC
CASSVGQDYEQYF
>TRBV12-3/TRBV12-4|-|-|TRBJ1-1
TGTGCCAGCAGTTTGGTTGGGAGTGAAGCTTTCTTT
CASSLVGSEAFF
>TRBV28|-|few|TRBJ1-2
TGTGCCAGCAGTTTATTTACAGGCTATGGCTACACCTTC
CASSLFTGYGYTF
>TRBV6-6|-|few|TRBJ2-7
TGTGCCAGCAGTTACTCGGCTCTTAGCTCCTACGAGCAGTACTTC
CASSYSALSSYEQYF
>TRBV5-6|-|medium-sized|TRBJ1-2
TGTGCCAGCAGCACAAGACAGGTGCTATATGGCTACACCTTC
CASSTRQVLYGYTF
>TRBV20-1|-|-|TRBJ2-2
TGCAGTGCTAGAGATCACGAATTCAAATCCGGGGAGCTGTTTTTT
CSARDHEFKSGELFF
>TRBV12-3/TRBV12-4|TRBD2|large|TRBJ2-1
TGTGCCAGCAGGTTGGGCCACTTAACGGGAGGCTCCTACAATGAGCAGTTCTTC
CASRLGHLTGGSYNEQFF
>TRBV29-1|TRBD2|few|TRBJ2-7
TGCAGCGTTGAAGTCTCTATAGCGGGAGGGCGGTACGAGCAGTACTTC
CSVEVSIAGGRYEQYF
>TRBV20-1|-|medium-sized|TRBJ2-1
TGCAGTGCTAGAGATCAGGCAGATGGTGAGCAGTTCTTC
CSARDQADGEQFF
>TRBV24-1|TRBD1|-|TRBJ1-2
TGTGCCACCAGTGAGGGGGACAGCCCAAAGGGCTACACCTTC
CATSEGDSPKGYTF
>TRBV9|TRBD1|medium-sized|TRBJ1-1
TGTGCCAGCAGCTCTCACCGGGACAGGGGTTCAATAAACACTGAAGCTTTCTTT
CASSSHRDRGSINTEAFF
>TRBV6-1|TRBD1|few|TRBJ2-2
TGTGCCAGCAGACGAATTCCACAGGGGGGTACCGGGGAGCTGTTTTTT
CASRRIPQGGTGELFF
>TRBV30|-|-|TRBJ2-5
TGTGCCTGGAGTGTACCGGGACAAGGACAAGAGACCCAGTACTTC
CAWSVPGQGQETQYF
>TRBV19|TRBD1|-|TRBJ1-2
TGTGCCAGTAGTCCAATAGGAGGGGGACAGGGGACCTATGGCTACACCTTC
CASSPIGGGQGTYGYTF
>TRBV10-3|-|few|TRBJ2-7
TGTGCCATCAGCGCCGTGACATACGAGCAGTACTTC
CAISAVTYEQYF
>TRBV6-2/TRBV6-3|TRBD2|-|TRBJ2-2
TGTGCCAGCACTCCGGCGGGGGATGGTAGCACCGGGGAGCTGTTTTTT
CASTPAGDGSTGELFF
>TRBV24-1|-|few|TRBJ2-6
TGTGCCACCAGTGATTTCCCCTCTGGGGCCAACGTCCTGACTTTC
CATSDFPSGANVLTF
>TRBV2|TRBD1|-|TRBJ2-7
TGTGCCAGCTCCGAGTCAGGGACAGGTGTTTACGAGCAGTACTTC
CASSESGTGVYEQYF
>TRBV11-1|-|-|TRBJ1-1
TGTGCCAGCAGCTTAGGGGGGGCTTCCACTGAAGCTTTCTTT
CASSLGGASTEAFF
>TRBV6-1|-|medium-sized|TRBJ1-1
TGTGCCAGCAGTGCTCAAAGGACGGCTTATATTGAAGCTTTCTTT
CASSAQRTAYIEAFF
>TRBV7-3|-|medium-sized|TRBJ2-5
TGTGCCAGCAGCTTAACTAGCTGGGAGACCCAGTACTTC
CASSLTSWETQYF
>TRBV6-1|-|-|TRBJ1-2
TGTGCCAGCACCAGAGTCGCTGTGGGTAACTATGGCTACACCTTC
CASTRVAVGNYGYTF
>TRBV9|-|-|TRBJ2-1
TGTGCCAGCAGCGCCGGGACATACTCTACCAATGAGCAGTTCTTC
CASSAGTYSTNEQFF
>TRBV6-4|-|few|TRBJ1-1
TGTGCCAGCAGTGAAAAGGACAGTAACACTGAAGCTTTCTTT
CASSEKDSNTEAFF
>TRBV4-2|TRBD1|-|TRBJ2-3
TGTGCCAGCAGCCCGCAGGGGGCGGCAGATACGCAGTATTTT
CASSPQGAADTQYF
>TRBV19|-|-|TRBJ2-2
TGTGCCAGTAGTATAGGTCAGGGATACACCGGGGAGCTGTTTTTT
CASSIGQGYTGELFF
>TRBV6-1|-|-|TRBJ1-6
TGTGCCAGCGGGAGAGGATATTCACCCCTCCACTTT
CASGRGYSPLHF
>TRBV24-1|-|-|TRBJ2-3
TGTGCCACCAGTGATTTCGCCAGCACAGATACGCAGTATTTT
CATSDFASTDTQYF
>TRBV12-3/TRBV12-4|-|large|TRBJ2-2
TGTGCCAGCAGTTTAGGGATTAGGGGGAACACCGGGGAGCTGTTTTTT
CASSLGIRGNTGELFF
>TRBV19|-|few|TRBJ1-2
TGTGCCAGTCTGAGAGGCCAGTCGGGGGGCTACACCTTC
CASLRGQSGGYTF